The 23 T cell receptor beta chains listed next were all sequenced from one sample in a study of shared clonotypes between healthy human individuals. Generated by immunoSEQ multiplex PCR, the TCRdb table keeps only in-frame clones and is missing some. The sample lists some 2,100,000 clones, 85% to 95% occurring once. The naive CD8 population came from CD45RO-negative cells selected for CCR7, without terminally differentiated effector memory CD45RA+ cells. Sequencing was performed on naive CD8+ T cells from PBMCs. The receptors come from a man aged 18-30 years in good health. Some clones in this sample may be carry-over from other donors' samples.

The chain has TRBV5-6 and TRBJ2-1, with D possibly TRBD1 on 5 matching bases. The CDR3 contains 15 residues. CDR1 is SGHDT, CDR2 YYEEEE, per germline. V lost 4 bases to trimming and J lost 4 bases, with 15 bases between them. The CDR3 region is CASSPPTRDYNEQFF. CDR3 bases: TGTGCCAGCAGCCCTCCGACCAGGGATTACAATGAGCAGTTCTTC.

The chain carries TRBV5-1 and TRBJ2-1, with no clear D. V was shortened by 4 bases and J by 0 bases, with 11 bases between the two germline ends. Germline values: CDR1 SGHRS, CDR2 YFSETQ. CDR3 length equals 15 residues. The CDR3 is CASSIDPSSYNEQFF. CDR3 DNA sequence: TGCGCCAGCAGCATAGACCCCAGCTCCTACAATGAGCAGTTCTTC.

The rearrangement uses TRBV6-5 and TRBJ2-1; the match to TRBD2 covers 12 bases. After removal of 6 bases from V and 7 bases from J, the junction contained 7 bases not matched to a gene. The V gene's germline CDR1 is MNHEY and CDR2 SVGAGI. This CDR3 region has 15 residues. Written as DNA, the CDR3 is TGTGCCAGCAGATTGACTAGCGGGAGTGCTAATGAGCAGTTCTTC. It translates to CASRLTSGSANEQFF.

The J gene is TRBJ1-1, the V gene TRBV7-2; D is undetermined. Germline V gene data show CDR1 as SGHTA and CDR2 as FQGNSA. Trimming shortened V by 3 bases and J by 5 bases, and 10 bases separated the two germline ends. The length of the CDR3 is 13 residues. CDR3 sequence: CASSFSIQTEAFF. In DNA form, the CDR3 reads TGTGCCAGCAGCTTTTCCATCCAAACTGAAGCTTTCTTT. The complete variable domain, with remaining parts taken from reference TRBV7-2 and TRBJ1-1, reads GAGVSQSPSNKVTEKGKDVELRCDPISGHTALYWYRQSLGQGLEFLIYFQGNSAPDKSGLPSDRFSAERTGGSVSTLTIQRTQQEDSAVYLCASSFSIQTEAFFGQGTRLTVV.

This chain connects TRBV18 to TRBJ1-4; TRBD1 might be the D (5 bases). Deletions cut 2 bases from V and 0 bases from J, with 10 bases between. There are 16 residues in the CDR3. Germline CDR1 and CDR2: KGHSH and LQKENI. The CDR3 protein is CASSPFGGATNEKLFF. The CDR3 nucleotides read TGTGCCAGCTCACCATTTGGGGGTGCAACTAATGAAAAACTGTTTTTT.

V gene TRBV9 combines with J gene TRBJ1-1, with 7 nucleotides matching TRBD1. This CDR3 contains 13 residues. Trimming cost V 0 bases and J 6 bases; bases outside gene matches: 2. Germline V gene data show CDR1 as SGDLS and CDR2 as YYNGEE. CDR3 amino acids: CASSVGTGPEAFF. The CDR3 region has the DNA TGTGCCAGCAGCGTAGGGACAGGTCCTGAAGCTTTCTTT.

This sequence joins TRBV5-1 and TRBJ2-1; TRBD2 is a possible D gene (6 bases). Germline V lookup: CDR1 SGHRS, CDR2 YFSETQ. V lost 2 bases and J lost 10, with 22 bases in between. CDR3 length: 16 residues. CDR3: CASSFHPGSGVREQFF. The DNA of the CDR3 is TGCGCCAGCAGCTTTCATCCGGGTTCGGGAGTTCGGGAGCAGTTCTTC.

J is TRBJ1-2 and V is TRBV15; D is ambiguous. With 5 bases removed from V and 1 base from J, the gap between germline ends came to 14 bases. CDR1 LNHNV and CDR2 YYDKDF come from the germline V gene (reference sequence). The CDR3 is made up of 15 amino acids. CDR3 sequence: CATSEHPGINYGYTF. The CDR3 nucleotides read TGTGCCACCAGCGAGCATCCGGGGATTAACTATGGCTACACCTTC.

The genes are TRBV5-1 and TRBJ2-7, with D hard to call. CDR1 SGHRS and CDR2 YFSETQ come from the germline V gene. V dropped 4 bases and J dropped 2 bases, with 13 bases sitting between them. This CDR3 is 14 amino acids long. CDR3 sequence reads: CASSPRNAAYEQYF. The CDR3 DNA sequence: TGCGCCAGCAGCCCTAGAAATGCCGCCTACGAGCAGTACTTC.

Written as DNA, the CDR3 is TGTGCCAGCAGCTCAAGGACTAGCGGGAGGGAGTACGGCGGGGAGCTGTTTTTT. Translating gives CASSSRTSGREYGGELFF. The J gene is TRBJ2-2, the V gene TRBV7-9; TRBD2 matches 15 bases. Per germline, CDR1 SEHNR and CDR2 FQNEAQ (reference sequence). CDR3 length: 18 amino acids. Unmatched junction bases numbered 10, after V lost 4 bases and J lost 7 bases.

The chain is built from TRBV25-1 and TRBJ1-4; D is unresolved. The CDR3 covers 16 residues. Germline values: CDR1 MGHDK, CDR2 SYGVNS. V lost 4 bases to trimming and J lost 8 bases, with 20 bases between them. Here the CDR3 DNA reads TGTGCCAGCAGTGGCTTGGGTGAGGGATTGGAAGAAAAACTGTTTTTT. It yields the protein CASSGLGEGLEEKLFF.

CDR3 coding DNA: TGTGCCAAAAGCGGGAGGATAAGCGAGCAGTACTTC. It is translated as CAKSGRISEQYF. The gene calls are TRBV27 and TRBJ2-7; TRBD2 agrees at 9 bases. Germline assignment: CDR1 MNHEY and CDR2 SMNVEV (reference sequence). Trimming at V came to 10 bases and at J to 6 bases, leaving 7 bases not matched to a gene. This CDR3 is built from 12 residues.

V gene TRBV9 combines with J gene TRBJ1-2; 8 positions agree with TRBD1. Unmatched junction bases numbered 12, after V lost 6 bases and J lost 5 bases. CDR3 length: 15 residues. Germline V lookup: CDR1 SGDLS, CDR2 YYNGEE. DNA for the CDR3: TGTGCCAGCACCCCGGGGCCCGGGACAGGATATGGCTACACCTTC. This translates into CASTPGPGTGYGYTF. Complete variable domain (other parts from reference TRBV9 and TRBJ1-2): DSGVTQTPKHLITATGQRVTLRCSPRSGDLSVYWYQQSLDQGLQFLIQYYNGEERAKGNILERFSAQQFPDLHSELNLSSLELGDSALYFCASTPGPGTGYGYTFGSGTRLTVV.

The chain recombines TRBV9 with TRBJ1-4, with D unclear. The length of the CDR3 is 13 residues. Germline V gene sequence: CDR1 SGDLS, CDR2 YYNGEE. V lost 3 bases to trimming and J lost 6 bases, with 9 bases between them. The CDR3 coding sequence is TGTGCCAGCAGCGCCGGATTGGATGAAAAACTGTTTTTT. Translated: CASSAGLDEKLFF.

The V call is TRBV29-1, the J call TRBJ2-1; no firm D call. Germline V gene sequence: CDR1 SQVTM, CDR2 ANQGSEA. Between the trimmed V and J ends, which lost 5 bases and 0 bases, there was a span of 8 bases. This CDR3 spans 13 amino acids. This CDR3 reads CSVSESSYNEQFF. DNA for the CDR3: TGCAGCGTTTCGGAGAGCTCCTACAATGAGCAGTTCTTC.

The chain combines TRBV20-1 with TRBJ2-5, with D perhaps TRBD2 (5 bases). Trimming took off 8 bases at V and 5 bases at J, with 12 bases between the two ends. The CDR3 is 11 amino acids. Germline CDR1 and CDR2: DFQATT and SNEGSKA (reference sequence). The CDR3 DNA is TGCAGTCCCGGACTTCTGGAGACCCAGTACTTC. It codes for CSPGLLETQYF.

The CDR3: CASSFLAGRANEQFF. The CDR3 coding sequence is TGTGCCAGCAGCTTTCTAGCGGGAAGAGCCAATGAGCAGTTCTTC. This chain links TRBV5-6 with TRBJ2-1, with 9 bases aligning to TRBD2. This CDR3 region has 15 residues. Germline assignment: CDR1 SGHDT and CDR2 YYEEEE. Germline trimming cut 2 bases from V and 6 bases from J; bases unmatched to any gene: 6.

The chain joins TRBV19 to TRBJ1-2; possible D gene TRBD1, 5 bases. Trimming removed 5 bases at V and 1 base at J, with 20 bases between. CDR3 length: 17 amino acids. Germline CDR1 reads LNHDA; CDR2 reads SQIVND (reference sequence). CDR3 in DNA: TGTGCCAGTAGTCCTCGAAACCGGGGACTTTTTAACTATGGCTACACCTTC. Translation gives CASSPRNRGLFNYGYTF.

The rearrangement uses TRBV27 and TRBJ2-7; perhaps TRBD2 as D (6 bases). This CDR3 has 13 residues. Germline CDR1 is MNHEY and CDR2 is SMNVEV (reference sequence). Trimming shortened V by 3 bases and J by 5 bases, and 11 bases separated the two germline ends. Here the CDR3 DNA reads TGTGCCAGCAGTTTCGGGGGAATGGACGAGCAGTACTTC. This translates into CASSFGGMDEQYF.

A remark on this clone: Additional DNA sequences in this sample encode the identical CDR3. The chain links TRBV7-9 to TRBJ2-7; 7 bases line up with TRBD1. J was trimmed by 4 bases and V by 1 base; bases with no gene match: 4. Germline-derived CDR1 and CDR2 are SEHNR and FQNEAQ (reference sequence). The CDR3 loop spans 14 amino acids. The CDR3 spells CASSLEGQTYEQYF. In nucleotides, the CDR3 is TGTGCCAGCAGCTTAGAGGGACAGACATACGAGCAGTACTTC. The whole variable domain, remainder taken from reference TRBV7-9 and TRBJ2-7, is DTGVSQNPRHKITKRGQNVTFRCDPISEHNRLYWYRQTLGQGPEFLTYFQNEAQLEKSRLLSDRFSAERPKGSFSTLEIQRTEQGDSAMYLCASSLEGQTYEQYFGPGTRLTVT.

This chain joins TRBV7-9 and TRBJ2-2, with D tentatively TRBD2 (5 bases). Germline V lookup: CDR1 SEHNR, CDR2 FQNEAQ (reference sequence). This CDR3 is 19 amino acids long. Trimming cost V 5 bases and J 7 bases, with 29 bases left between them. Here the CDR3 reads CASSDEGQRVPLQSGELFF. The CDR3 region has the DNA TGTGCCAGCAGCGATGAGGGCCAAAGGGTGCCACTACAGAGCGGGGAGCTGTTTTTT.

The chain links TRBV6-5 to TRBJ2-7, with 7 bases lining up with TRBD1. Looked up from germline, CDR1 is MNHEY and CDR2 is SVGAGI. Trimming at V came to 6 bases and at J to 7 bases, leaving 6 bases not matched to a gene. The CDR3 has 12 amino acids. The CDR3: CASRGQPGEQYF. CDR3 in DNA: TGTGCCAGCAGGGGACAGCCGGGGGAGCAGTACTTC.

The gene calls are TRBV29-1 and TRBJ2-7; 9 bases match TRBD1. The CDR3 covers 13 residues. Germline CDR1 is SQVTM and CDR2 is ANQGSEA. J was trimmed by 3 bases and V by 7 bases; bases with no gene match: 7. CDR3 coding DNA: TGCAGCGCTCAAGGGACAGGGAACTACGAGCAGTACTTC. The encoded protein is CSAQGTGNYEQYF.